The sample holds a few counts of the clone carrying this TCR beta chain. From germline, CDR1 is WSHSY and CDR2 SAAADI. CDR3 size: 12 residues. The V end lost 4 bases, the J end lost 3 bases, and 4 bases lay between the germline ends. The second PCR ran about 6 to 12 cycles with a sample-barcoded 5' primer and J-beta primers. TCRdb independently ran MiXCR on the 5' RACE reads; one entry per CDR3 protein. The sample has around 1,000,000 distinct CDR3 sequences; 20% to 25% are singletons. The record originates from a study of blood T cells in healthy people across ages. The sample also formed part of further work on T cells of mothers and their children.

The receptor's source is a girl aged 2-10 years in good health. V and J are TRBV10-2 and TRBJ2-1, with unresolved D. Sequenced material: blood. The CDR3 DNA reads as TGCGCCAGCAGTGGATACTACAATGAGCAGTTCTTC. Encoded protein: CASSGYYNEQFF.